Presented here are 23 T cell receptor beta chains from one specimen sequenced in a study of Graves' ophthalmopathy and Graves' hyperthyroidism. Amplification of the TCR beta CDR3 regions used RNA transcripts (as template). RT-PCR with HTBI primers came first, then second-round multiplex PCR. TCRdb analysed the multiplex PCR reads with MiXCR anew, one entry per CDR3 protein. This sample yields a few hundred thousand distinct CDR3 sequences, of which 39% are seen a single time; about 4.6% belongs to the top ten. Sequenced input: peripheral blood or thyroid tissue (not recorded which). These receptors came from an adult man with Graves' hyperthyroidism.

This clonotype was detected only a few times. CDR3 residues: CSASRTGQGSQPQHF. CDR3 sequence (DNA): TGCAGTGCTAGTAGGACGGGACAGGGTAGTCAGCCCCAGCATTTT. The chain joins TRBV20-1 to TRBJ1-5; TRBD1 agrees at 9 bases. CDR1 and CDR2 from the germline V gene are DFQATT and SNEGSKA (reference sequence). V was clipped by 3 bases and J by 6 bases; unmatched bases: 9. The CDR3 has 15 residues.

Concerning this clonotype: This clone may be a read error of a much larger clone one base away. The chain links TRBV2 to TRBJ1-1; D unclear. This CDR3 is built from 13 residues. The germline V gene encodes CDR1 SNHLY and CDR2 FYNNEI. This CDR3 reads CASSFAMNTGAFF. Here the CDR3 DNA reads TGTGCCAGCAGCTTTGCCATGAACACTGGAGCTTTCTTT.

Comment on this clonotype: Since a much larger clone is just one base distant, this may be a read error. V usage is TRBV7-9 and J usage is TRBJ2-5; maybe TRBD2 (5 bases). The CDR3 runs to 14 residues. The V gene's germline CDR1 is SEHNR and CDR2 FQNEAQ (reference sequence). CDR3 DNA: TGTGCCAGCAGCTTAGTCCGAGTTGGGGAGATCCAGTACTTC. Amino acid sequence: CASSLVRVGEIQYF.

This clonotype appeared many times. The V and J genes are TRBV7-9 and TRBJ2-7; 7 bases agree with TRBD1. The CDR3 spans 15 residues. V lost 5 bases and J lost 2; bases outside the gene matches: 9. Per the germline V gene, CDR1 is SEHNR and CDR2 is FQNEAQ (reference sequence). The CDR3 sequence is CASSHVDRATYEQYF. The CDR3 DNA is TGTGCCAGCAGCCACGTCGACAGGGCAACCTACGAGCAGTACTTC.

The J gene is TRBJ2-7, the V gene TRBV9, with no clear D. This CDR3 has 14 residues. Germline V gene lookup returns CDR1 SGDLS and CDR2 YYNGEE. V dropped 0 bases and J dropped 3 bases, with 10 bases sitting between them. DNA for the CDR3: TGTGCCAGCAGCGTAGAAGGGAATCTCTACGAGCAGTACTTC. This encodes CASSVEGNLYEQYF.

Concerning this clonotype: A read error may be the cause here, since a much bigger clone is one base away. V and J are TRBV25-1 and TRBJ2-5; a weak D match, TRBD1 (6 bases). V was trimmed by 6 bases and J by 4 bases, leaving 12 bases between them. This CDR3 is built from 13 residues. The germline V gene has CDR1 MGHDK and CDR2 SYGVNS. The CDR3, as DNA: TGTGCCAGCAGCGCCGGGACAAGAGAGACCCAGTACTTC. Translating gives CASSAGTRETQYF.

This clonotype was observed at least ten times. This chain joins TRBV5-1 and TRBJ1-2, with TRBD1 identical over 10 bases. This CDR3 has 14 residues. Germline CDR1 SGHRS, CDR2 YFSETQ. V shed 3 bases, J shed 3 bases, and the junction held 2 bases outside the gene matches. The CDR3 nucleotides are TGCGCCAGCAGCTACGGGACAGGGGACTATGGCTACACCTTC. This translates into CASSYGTGDYGYTF.

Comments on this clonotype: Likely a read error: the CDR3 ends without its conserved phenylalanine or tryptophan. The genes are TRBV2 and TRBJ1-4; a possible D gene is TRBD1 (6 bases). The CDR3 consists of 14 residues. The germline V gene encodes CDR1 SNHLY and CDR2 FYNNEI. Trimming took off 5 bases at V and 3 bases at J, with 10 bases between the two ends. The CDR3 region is CASSLGGANEKLFS. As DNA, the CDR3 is TGTGCCAGCAGTTTAGGGGGGGCTAATGAAAAACTGTTTTCT.

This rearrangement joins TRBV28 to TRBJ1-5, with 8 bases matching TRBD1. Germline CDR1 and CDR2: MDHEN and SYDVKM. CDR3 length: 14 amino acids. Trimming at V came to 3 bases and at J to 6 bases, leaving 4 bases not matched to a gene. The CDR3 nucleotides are TGTGCCAGCAGTTTTGTCGGACAGGGTCAGCCCCAGCATTTT. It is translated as CASSFVGQGQPQHF.

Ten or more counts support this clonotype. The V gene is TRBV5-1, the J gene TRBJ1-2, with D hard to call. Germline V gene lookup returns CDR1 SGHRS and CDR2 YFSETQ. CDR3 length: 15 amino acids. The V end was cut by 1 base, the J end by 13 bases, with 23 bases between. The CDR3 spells CASSLYPGPREASTF. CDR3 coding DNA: TGCGCCAGCAGCTTGTATCCAGGCCCGAGAGAAGCTAGCACCTTC.

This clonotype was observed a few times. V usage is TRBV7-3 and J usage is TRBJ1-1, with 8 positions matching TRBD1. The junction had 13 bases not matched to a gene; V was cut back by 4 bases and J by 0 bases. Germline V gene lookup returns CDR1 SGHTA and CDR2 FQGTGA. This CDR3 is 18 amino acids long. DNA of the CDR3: TGTGCCAGCAGCTCGCCCGGGACAGGCCTATTGATGAACACTGAAGCTTTCTTT. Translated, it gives CASSSPGTGLLMNTEAFF.

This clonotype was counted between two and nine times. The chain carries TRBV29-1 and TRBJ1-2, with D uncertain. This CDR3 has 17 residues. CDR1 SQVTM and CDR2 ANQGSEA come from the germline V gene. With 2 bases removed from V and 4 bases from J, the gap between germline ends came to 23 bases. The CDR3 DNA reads TGCAGCGTTGAAATTCTGGTCGGAGATGTAGCCCGCTATGGCTACACCTTC. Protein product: CSVEILVGDVARYGYTF.

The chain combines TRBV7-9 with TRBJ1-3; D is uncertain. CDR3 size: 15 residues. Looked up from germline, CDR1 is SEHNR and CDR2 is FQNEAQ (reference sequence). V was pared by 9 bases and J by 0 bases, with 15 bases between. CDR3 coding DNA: TGTGCCAGTGGTCCTAAAGCTAGCTCTGGAAACACCATATATTTT. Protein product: CASGPKASSGNTIYF.

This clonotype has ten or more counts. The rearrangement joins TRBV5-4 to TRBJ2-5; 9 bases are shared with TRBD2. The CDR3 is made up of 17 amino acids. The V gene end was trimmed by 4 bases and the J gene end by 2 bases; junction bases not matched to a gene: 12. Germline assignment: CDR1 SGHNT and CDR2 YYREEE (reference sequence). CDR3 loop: CASSRPRASGEQETQYF. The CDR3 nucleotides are TGTGCCAGCAGCAGACCTCGGGCTAGCGGGGAACAAGAGACCCAGTACTTC.

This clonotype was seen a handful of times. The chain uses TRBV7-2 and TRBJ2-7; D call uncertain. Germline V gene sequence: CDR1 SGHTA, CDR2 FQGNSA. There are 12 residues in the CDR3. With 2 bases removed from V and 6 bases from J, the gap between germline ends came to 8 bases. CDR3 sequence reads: CASSLIRAEQYF. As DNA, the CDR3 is TGTGCCAGCAGCTTAATAAGGGCCGAGCAGTACTTC. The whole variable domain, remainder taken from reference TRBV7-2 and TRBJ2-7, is GAGVSQSPSNKVTEKGKDVELRCDPISGHTALYWYRQSLGQGLEFLIYFQGNSAPDKSGLPSDRFSAERTGGSVSTLTIQRTQQEDSAVYLCASSLIRAEQYFGPGTRLTVT.

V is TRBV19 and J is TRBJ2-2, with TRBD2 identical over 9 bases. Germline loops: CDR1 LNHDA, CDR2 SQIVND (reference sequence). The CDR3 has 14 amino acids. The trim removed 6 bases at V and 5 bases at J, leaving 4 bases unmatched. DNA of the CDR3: TGTGCCAGTAGGGCGGGAGGGTTTACCGGGGAGCTGTTTTTT. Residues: CASRAGGFTGELFF.

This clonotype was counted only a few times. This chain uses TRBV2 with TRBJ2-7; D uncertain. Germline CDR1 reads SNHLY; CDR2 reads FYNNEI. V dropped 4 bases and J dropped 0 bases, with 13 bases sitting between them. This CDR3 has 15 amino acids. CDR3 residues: CASSVRGSYSYEQYF. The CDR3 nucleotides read TGTGCCAGCAGTGTTCGCGGCTCCTACTCCTACGAGCAGTACTTC.

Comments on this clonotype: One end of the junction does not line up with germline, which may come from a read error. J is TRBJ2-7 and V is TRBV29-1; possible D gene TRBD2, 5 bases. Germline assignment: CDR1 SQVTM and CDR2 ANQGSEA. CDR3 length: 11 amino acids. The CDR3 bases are TGCAGCGTTCGGCGCACCGGGGAGCTGTACTTC. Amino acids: CSVRRTGELYF.

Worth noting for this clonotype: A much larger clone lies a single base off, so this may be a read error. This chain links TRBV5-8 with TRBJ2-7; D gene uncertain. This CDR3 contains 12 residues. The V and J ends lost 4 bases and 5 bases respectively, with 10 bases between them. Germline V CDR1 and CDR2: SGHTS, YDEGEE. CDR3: CASSEEMDEQYF. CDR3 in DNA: TGTGCCAGCAGCGAGGAAATGGACGAGCAGTACTTC. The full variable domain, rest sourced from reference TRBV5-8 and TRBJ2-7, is EAGVTQSPTHLIKTRGQQATLRCSPISGHTSVYWYQQALGLGLQFLLWYDEGEERNRGNFPPRFSGRQFPNYSSELNVNALELEDSALYLCASSEEMDEQYFGPGTRLTVT.

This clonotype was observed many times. The CDR3 spells CSARSSQGYEQYF. In nucleotides, the CDR3 is TGCAGTGCTAGATCGTCCCAGGGGTACGAGCAGTACTTC. The chain employs TRBV20-1 and TRBJ2-7, with D possibly TRBD1 on 6 matching bases. CDR1 and CDR2 from the germline V gene are DFQATT and SNEGSKA (reference sequence). Trimming shortened V by 2 bases and J by 4 bases, and 12 bases separated the two germline ends. This CDR3 has 13 residues.

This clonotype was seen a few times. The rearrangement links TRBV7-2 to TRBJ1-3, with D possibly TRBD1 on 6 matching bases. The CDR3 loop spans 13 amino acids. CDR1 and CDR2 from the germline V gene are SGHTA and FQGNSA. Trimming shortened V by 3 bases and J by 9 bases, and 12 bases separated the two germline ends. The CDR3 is CASSLATGPTIYF. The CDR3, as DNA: TGTGCCAGCAGCTTGGCCACAGGGCCCACCATATATTTT.

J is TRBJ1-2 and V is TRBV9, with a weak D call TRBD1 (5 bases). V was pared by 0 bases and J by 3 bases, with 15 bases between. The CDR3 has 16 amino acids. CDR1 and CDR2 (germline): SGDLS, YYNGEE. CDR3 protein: CASSVAPKGADYGYTF. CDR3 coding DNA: TGTGCCAGCAGCGTAGCTCCGAAAGGGGCGGACTATGGCTACACCTTC.

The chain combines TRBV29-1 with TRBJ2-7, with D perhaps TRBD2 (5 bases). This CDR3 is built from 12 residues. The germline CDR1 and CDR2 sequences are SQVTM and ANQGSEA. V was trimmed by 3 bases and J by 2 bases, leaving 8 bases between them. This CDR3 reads CSVEGRPYEQYF. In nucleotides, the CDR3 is TGCAGCGTTGAGGGGAGACCCTACGAGCAGTACTTC.